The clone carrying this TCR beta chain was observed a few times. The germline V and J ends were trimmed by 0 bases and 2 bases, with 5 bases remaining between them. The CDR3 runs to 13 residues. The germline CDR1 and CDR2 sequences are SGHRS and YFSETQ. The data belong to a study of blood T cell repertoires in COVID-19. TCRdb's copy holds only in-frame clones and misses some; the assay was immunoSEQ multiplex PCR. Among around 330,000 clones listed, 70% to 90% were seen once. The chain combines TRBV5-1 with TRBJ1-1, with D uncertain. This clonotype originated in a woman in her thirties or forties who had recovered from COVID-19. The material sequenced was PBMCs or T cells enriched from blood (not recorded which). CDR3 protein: CASSLVINTEAFF. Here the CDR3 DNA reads TGCGCCAGCAGCTTGGTTATAAACACTGAAGCTTTCTTT. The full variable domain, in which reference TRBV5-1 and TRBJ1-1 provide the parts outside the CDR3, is KAGVTQTPRYLIKTRGQQVTLSCSPISGHRSVSWYQQTPGQGLQFLFEYFSETQRNKGNFPGRFSGRQFSNSRSEMNVSTLELGDSALYLCASSLVINTEAFFGQGTRLTVV.